This entry lists 7 T cell receptor beta chains sequenced from one sample in a study of blood T cell repertoires in COVID-19. Sequencing used immunoSEQ multiplex PCR; TCRdb keeps in-frame clones, though not all of them. The sample consists of roughly 200,000 clones, 83% of them appearing once. Sequencing was carried out using peripheral blood. These receptors were taken from a human donor in a cohort sampled during active COVID-19.

This chain joins TRBV21-1 and TRBJ1-6; TRBD1 is taken as the D call from the table, unchecked against the DNA. TRBV21-1 is a pseudogene segment. The CDR3 is made up of 18 amino acids. In nucleotides, the CDR3 is TGTGCCAGCAGCAGAGGGACAGGGAAGGCCTCCTATAATTCACCCCTCCACTTT. Protein: CASSRGTGKASYNSPLHF.

The V call is TRBV9, the J call TRBJ1-1, with D perhaps TRBD1 (6 bases). CDR1 SGDLS and CDR2 YYNGEE come from the germline V gene. V dropped 0 bases and J dropped 2 bases, with 8 bases sitting between them. This CDR3 has 14 residues. The CDR3: CASSVAGANTEAFF. In nucleotides, the CDR3 is TGTGCCAGCAGCGTAGCAGGGGCTAACACTGAAGCTTTCTTT.

This CDR3 reads CASSAGQGLTDTQYF. As DNA, the CDR3 is TGTGCCAGCAGTGCGGGACAGGGCCTCACAGATACGCAGTATTTT. The chain uses TRBV27 and TRBJ2-3; 9 bases fit TRBD1. This CDR3 comprises 15 residues. V lost 5 bases, J lost 2 bases, and 5 bases stayed unmatched. Germline V gene data show CDR1 as MNHEY and CDR2 as SMNVEV (reference sequence).

The chain uses TRBV5-6 and TRBJ2-3; TRBD2 aligns across 12 bases. V shed 1 base, J shed 2 bases, and the junction held 5 bases outside the gene matches. Germline V gene lookup returns CDR1 SGHDT and CDR2 YYEEEE. This CDR3 comprises 17 residues. The CDR3 here is CASSLWASGRATDTQYF. In DNA form, the CDR3 reads TGTGCCAGCAGCTTGTGGGCTAGCGGGAGGGCCACAGATACGCAGTATTTT.

This clone has a handful of counts. The genes are TRBV19 and TRBJ2-6; weak D call: TRBD2 (5 bases). Germline CDR1 and CDR2: LNHDA and SQIVND (reference sequence). Trimming took off 5 bases at V and 0 bases at J, with 5 bases between the two ends. The CDR3 covers 14 residues. The CDR3 DNA reads as TGTGCCAGTAGTGAGGGCTCTGGGGCCAACGTCCTGACTTTC. This encodes CASSEGSGANVLTF. The full variable domain, with the rest looked up from reference TRBV19 and TRBJ2-6, is DGGITQSPKYLFRKEGQNVTLSCEQNLNHDAMYWYRQDPGQGLRLIYYSQIVNDFQKGDIAEGYSVSREKKESFPLTVTSAQKNPTAFYLCASSEGSGANVLTFGAGSRLTVL.

This clone has only a few counts. The genes are TRBV4-1 and TRBJ1-2, with D tentatively TRBD1 (6 bases). The V and J ends lost 2 bases and 8 bases respectively, with 15 bases between them. This CDR3 has 14 residues. Germline lookup yields CDR1 MGHRA and CDR2 YSYEKL. The CDR3 sequence is CASSQFTGLLGYTF. The CDR3 DNA reads as TGCGCCAGCAGCCAATTCACAGGGCTTCTCGGCTACACCTTC.

This clone was counted a few times. V usage is TRBV7-8 and J usage is TRBJ2-5; D gene unclear. The V gene lost 4 bases and the J gene lost 5 bases, with 5 bases spanning the gap. The germline gives CDR1 SGHVS, CDR2 FQNEAQ. The CDR3 loop spans 11 amino acids. The chain's CDR3 is CASSSRETQYF. The CDR3 region has the DNA TGTGCCAGCAGCTCACGGGAGACCCAGTACTTC. The full variable domain, in which reference TRBV7-8 and TRBJ2-5 provide the parts outside the CDR3, is GAGVSQSPRYKVAKRGQDVALRCDPISGHVSLFWYQQALGQGPEFLTYFQNEAQLDKSGLPSDRFFAERPEGSVSTLKIQRTQQEDSAVYLCASSSRETQYFGPGTRLLVL.